Here is one T cell receptor beta chain with its context. This sample is part of a study of T cell responses to AZD1222 COVID-19 vaccine. The table came from immunoSEQ multiplex PCR; TCRdb's copy has only in-frame clones and leaves some out. This table holds around 140,000 clones, 89% found once. V gave up 3 bases and J gave up 5 bases, with 16 bases separating them. The V gene's germline CDR1 is MNHNS and CDR2 SASEGT. The CDR3 length is 15 residues. This clonotype originated in an adult who received the AZD1222 COVID-19 vaccine. This material consisted of peripheral blood, taken 28 days after the second AZD1222 dose. V is TRBV6-1 and J is TRBJ1-1, with no clear D. The CDR3 DNA reads TGTGCCAGCAGTGAGCCCAACGGGTGGGGAACTGAAGCTTTCTTT. It translates to CASSEPNGWGTEAFF.